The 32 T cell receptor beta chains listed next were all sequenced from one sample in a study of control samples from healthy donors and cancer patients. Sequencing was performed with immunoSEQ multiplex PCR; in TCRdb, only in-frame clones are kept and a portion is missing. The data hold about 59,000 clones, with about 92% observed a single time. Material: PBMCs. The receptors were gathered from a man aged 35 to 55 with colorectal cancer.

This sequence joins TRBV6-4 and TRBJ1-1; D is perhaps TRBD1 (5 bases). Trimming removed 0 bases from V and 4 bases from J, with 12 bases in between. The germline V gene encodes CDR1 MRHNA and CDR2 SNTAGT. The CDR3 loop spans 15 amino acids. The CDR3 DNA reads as TGTGCCAGCAGTGACTCGATAGGTGGGGGCACTGAAGCTTTCTTT. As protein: CASSDSIGGGTEAFF.

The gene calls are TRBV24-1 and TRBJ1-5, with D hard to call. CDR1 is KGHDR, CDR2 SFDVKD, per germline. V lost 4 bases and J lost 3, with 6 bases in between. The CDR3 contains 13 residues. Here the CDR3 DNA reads TGTGCCACCAGTGAGGCAGACAATCAGCCCCAGCATTTT. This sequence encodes CATSEADNQPQHF.

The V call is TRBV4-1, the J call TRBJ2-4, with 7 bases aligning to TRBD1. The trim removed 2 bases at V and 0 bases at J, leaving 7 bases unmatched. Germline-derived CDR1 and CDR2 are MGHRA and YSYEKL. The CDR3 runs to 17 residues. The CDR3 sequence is CASSQSMTGRAKNIQYF. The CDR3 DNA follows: TGCGCCAGCAGCCAATCTATGACAGGGAGAGCCAAAAACATTCAGTACTTC.

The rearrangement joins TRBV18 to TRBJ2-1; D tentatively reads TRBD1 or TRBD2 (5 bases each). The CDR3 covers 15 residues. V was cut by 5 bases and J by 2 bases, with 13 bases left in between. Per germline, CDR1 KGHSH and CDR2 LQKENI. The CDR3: CASSSDQGPYNEQFF. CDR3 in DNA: TGTGCCAGCTCATCAGACCAGGGACCCTACAATGAGCAGTTCTTC.

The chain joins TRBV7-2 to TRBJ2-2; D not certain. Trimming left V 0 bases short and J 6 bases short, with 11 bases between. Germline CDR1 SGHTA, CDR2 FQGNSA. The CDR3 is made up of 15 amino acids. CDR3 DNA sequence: TGTGCCAGCAGCTTAGCGCGTTCCCCGGCCGGGGAGCTGTTTTTT. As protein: CASSLARSPAGELFF. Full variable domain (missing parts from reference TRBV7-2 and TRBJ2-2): GAGVSQSPSNKVTEKGKDVELRCDPISGHTALYWYRQSLGQGLEFLIYFQGNSAPDKSGLPSDRFSAERTGGSVSTLTIQRTQQEDSAVYLCASSLARSPAGELFFGEGSRLTVL.

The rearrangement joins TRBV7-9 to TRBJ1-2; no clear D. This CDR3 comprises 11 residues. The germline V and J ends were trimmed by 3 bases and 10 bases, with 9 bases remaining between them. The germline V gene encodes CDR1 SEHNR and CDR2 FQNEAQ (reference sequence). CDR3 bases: TGTGCCAGCAGCTTCAGAGGGATCTACACCTTC. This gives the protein CASSFRGIYTF.

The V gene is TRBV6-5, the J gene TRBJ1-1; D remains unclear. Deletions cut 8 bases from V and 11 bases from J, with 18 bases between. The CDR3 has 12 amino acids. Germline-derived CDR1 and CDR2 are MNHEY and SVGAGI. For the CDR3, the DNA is TGTGCCAGCCAGACGGGCACTACCTCGGCTTTCTTT. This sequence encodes CASQTGTTSAFF.

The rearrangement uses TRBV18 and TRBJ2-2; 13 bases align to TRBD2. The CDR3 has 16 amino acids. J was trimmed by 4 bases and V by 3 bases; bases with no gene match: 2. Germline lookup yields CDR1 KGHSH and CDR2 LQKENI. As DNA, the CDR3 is TGTGCCAGCTCACCCAGACTAGCGGGGGGCACCGGGGAGCTGTTTTTT. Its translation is CASSPRLAGGTGELFF.

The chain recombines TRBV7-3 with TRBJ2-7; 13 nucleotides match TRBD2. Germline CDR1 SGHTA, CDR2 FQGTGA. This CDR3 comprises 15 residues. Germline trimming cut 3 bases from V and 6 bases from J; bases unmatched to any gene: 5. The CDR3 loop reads CASSFTSGGAAEQYF. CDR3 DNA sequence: TGTGCCAGCAGCTTTACTAGCGGGGGGGCCGCCGAGCAGTACTTC.

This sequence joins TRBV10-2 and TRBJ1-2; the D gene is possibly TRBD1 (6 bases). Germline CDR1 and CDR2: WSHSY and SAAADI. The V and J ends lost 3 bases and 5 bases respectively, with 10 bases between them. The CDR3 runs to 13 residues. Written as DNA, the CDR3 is TGCGCCAGCAGTGATGGACAGCTGTATGGCTACACCTTC. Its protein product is CASSDGQLYGYTF.

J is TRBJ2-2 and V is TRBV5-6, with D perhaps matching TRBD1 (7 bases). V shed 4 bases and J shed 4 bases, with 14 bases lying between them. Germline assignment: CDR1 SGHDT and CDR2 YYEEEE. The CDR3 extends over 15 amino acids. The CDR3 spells CASSPRGVITGELFF. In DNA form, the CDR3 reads TGTGCCAGCAGCCCCAGGGGGGTTATCACCGGGGAGCTGTTTTTT.

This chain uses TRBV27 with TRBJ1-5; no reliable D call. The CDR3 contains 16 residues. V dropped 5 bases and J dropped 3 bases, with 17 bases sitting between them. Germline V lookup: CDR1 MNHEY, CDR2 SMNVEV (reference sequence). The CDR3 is CASSPSVGDHNQPQHF. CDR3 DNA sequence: TGTGCCAGCAGTCCATCCGTCGGAGACCACAATCAGCCCCAGCATTTT.

The chain's CDR3 is CASGHTISNQPQHF. In nucleotides, the CDR3 is TGTGCTAGTGGTCACACAATTAGCAATCAGCCCCAGCATTTT. The gene calls are TRBV12-5 and TRBJ1-5; D uncertain. CDR1 LGHNT and CDR2 FRNRAP come from the germline V gene. Trimming took 5 bases from V and 0 from J, leaving 8 bases between them. The CDR3 sequence is 14 residues long. Combining the CDR3 with reference TRBV12-5 and TRBJ1-5 gives the whole variable domain DARVTQTPRHKVTEMGQEVTMRCQPILGHNTVFWYRQTMMQGLELLAYFRNRAPLDDSGMPKDRFSAEMPDATLATLKIQPSEPRDSAVYFCASGHTISNQPQHFGDGTRLSIL.

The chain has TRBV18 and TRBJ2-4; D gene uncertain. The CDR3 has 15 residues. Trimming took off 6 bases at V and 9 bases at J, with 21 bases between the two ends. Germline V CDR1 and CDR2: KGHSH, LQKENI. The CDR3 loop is CASSPTAPPRTIQYF. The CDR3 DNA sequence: TGTGCCAGCTCCCCGACGGCCCCTCCAAGAACCATTCAGTACTTC.

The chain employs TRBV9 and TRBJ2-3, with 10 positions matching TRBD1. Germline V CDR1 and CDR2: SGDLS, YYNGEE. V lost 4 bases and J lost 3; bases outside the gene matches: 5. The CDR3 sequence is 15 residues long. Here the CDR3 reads CASSPGTGVTDTQYF. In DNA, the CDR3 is TGTGCCAGCAGCCCCGGGACAGGGGTAACAGATACGCAGTATTTT.

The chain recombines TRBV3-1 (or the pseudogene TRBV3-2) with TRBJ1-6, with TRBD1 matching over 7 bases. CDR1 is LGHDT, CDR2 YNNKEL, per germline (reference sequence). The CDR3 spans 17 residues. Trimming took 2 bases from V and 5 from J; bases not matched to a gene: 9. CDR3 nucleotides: TGTGCCAGCAGCCAACACCTTACAGGGGCGGATAATTCACCCCTCCACTTT. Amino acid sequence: CASSQHLTGADNSPLHF.

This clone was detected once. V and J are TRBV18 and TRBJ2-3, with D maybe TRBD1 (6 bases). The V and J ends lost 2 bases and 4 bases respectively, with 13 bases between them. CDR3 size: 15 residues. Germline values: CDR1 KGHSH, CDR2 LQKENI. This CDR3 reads CASSPGGRQADTQYF. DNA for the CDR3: TGTGCCAGCTCACCAGGCGGAAGACAGGCAGATACGCAGTATTTT.

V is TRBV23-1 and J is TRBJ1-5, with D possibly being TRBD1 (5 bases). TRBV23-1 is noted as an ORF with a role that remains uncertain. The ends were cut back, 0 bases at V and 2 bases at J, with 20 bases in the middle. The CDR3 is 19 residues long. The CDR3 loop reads CASSQSGGRPPGGNQPQHF. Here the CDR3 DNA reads TGCGCCAGCAGTCAATCTGGGGGACGCCCTCCGGGGGGCAATCAGCCCCAGCATTTT.

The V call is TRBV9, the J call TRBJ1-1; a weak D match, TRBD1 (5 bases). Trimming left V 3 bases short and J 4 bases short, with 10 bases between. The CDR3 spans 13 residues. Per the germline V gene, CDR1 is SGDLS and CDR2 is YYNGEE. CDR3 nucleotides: TGTGCCAGCAGCGCCTCGGACATCACTGAAGCTTTCTTT. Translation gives CASSASDITEAFF.

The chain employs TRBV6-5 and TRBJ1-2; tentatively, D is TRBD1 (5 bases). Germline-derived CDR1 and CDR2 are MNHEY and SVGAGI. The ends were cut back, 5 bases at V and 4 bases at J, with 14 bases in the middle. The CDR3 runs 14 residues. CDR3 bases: TGTGCCAGCAGTCTTTCGGGACTGGCCTATGGCTACACCTTC. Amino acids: CASSLSGLAYGYTF.

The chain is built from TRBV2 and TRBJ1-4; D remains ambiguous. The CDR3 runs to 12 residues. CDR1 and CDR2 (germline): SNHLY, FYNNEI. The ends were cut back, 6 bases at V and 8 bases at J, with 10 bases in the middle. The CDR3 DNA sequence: TGTGCCAGCAGGAGCGGTGGGGAAAAACTGTTTTTT. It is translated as CASRSGGEKLFF.

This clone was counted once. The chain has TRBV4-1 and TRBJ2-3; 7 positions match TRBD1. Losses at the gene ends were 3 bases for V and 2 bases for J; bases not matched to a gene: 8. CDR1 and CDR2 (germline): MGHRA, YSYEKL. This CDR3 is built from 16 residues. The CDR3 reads CASSQLTGFSTDTQYF. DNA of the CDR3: TGCGCCAGCAGCCAGTTGACAGGGTTTTCCACAGATACGCAGTATTTT.

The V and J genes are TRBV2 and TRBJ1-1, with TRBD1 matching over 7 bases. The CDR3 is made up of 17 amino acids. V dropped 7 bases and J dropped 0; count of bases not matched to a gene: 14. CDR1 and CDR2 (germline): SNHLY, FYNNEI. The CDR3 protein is CASTQGVLLAVNTEAFF. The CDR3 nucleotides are TGTGCCAGCACTCAGGGGGTCCTCTTGGCGGTGAACACTGAAGCTTTCTTT.

DNA of the CDR3: TGCGCCAGTGCGCAGGACAGGGCTGACTACGAGCAGTACTTC. It translates to CASAQDRADYEQYF. This chain joins TRBV10-1 and TRBJ2-7, with 8 bases identical to TRBD1. The germline V gene encodes CDR1 WNHNN and CDR2 SYGVQD (reference sequence). The junction had 10 bases not matched to a gene; V was cut back by 9 bases and J by 3 bases. The length of the CDR3 is 14 residues.

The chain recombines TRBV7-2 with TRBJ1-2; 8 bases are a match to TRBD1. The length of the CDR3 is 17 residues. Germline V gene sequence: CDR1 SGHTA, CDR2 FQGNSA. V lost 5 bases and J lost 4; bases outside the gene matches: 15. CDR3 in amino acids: CASSPSQGARNIYGYTF. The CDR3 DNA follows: TGTGCCAGCAGCCCTTCCCAGGGGGCGCGAAACATCTATGGCTACACCTTC.

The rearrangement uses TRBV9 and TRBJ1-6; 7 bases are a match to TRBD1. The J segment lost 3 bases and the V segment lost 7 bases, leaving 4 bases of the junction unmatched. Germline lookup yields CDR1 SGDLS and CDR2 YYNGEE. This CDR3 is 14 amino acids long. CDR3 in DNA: TGTGCCAGCTCTCGGGACAGCTATAATTCACCCCTCCACTTT. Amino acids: CASSRDSYNSPLHF.

CDR3 bases: TGCGCCAGCAGCTCGGGACAGGGAGACTACAATGAGCAGTTCTTC. Translating gives CASSSGQGDYNEQFF. This rearrangement joins TRBV5-1 to TRBJ2-1, with 9 bases that match TRBD1. Trimming at V came to 3 bases and at J to 3 bases, leaving 4 bases not matched to a gene. The CDR3 is 15 amino acids. Germline CDR1 is SGHRS and CDR2 is YFSETQ.

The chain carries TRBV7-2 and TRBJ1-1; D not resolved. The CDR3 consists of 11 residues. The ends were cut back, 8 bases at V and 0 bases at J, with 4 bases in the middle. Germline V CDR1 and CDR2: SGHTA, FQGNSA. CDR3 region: CASRMNTEAFF. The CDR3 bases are TGTGCCAGCCGCATGAACACTGAAGCTTTCTTT.

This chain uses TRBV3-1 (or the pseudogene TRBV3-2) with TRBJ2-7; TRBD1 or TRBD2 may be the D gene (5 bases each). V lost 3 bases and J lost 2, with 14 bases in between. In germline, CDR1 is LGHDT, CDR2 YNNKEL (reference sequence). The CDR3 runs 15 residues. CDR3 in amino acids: CASSQTRGSPYEQYF. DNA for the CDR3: TGTGCCAGCAGCCAGACACGGGGCTCTCCCTACGAGCAGTACTTC.

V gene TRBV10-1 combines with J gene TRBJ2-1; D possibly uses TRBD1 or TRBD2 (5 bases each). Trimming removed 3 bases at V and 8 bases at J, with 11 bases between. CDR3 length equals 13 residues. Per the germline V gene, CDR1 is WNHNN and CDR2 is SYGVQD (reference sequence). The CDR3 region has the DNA TGCGCCAGCAGTGATCCGGGGCGGGATGAGCAGTTCTTC. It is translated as CASSDPGRDEQFF.

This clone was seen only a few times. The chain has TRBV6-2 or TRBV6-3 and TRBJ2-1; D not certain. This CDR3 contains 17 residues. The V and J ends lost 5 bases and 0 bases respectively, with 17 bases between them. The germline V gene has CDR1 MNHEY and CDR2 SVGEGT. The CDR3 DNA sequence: TGTGCCAGCAGTCCGACCGAACAGACAAGCTCCTACAATGAGCAGTTCTTC. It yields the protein CASSPTEQTSSYNEQFF.

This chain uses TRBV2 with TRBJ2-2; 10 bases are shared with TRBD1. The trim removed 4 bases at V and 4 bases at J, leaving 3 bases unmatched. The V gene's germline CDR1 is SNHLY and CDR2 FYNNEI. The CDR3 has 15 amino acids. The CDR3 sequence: CASSGQGAGTGELFF. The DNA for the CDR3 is TGTGCCAGCAGTGGACAGGGGGCGGGCACCGGGGAGCTGTTTTTT.